A single sample is the source of the 28 T cell receptor beta chains below, sequenced in a study of blood T cell repertoires in COVID-19. Libraries were prepared by immunoSEQ multiplex PCR; TCRdb keeps only in-frame clonotypes and omits some of them. The table includes about 280,000 clones, around 89% detected once. Sequenced sample: peripheral blood. These receptors came from a man in his forties or fifties with acute or convalescent COVID-19.

The V and J genes are TRBV4-1 and TRBJ2-2; TRBD2 is a possible D gene (5 bases). The germline V gene has CDR1 MGHRA and CDR2 YSYEKL. There are 17 residues in the CDR3. The germline V and J ends were trimmed by 1 base and 5 bases, with 17 bases remaining between them. CDR3 bases: TGCGCCAGCAGCCAAGGGTCATTCGGGGTTTTAACCGGGGAGCTGTTTTTT. Protein sequence: CASSQGSFGVLTGELFF.

The V and J genes are TRBV5-1 and TRBJ2-1, with a tentative D call TRBD1 (6 bases). Germline CDR1 is SGHRS and CDR2 is YFSETQ. The V and J ends lost 2 bases and 8 bases respectively, with 14 bases between them. The CDR3 is 14 amino acids. For the CDR3, the DNA is TGCGCCAGCAGCTTAATTACAGGGTACGATGAGCAGTTCTTC. Amino acid sequence: CASSLITGYDEQFF.

The table lists this clone with a count of one. Other DNA sequences of this sample code for an identical CDR3. The chain links TRBV5-4 to TRBJ1-1; no clear D. This CDR3 is 13 amino acids long. The germline V gene encodes CDR1 SGHNT and CDR2 YYREEE (reference sequence). The V and J ends lost 0 bases and 0 bases respectively, with 3 bases between them. The DNA for the CDR3 is TGTGCCAGCAGCTTGGCTCTGAACACTGAAGCTTTCTTT. It codes for CASSLALNTEAFF.

This chain uses TRBV5-6 with TRBJ1-1, with 8 nucleotides matching TRBD1. The trim removed 6 bases at V and 1 base at J, leaving 8 bases unmatched. This CDR3 is built from 15 residues. The germline CDR1 and CDR2 sequences are SGHDT and YYEEEE. CDR3: CASTGTGGTNTEAFF. The CDR3 DNA reads TGTGCCAGCACCGGAACAGGGGGGACGAACACTGAAGCTTTCTTT.

The chain links TRBV3-1 (or the pseudogene TRBV3-2) to TRBJ1-3, with 7 bases aligning to TRBD1. The CDR3 consists of 13 residues. With 4 bases clipped from V and 8 bases from J, the junction kept 5 bases outside the gene matches. The V gene's germline CDR1 is LGHDT and CDR2 YNNKEL (reference sequence). The CDR3 loop is CASSPTGQHTIYF. CDR3 sequence (DNA): TGTGCCAGCAGCCCAACGGGACAGCACACCATATATTTT.

Turning to this clone: At one of its ends the junction is not consistent with the germline gene, which may arise from a read error. V and J are TRBV5-8 and TRBJ2-3, with a weak D call TRBD1 (5 bases). The length of the CDR3 is 15 residues. The germline V gene encodes CDR1 SGHTS and CDR2 YDEGEE. The CDR3 sequence is CASNLVATGLDTQYF. The DNA of the CDR3 is TGTGCCAGCAACTTGGTGGCAACAGGTTTAGATACGCAGTATTTT.

A single count supports this clone. The chain is built from TRBV19 and TRBJ1-2; D gene uncertain. V shed 3 bases and J shed 4 bases, with 15 bases lying between them. Germline V lookup: CDR1 LNHDA, CDR2 SQIVND (reference sequence). The CDR3 runs to 15 residues. CDR3 residues: CASSMKPPNFYGYTF. CDR3 nucleotide sequence: TGTGCCAGTAGTATGAAACCACCAAACTTCTATGGCTACACCTTC.

The rearrangement joins TRBV12-3 or TRBV12-4 to TRBJ1-1; 9 positions match TRBD1. J was trimmed by 1 base and V by 10 bases; bases with no gene match: 4. The CDR3 is 13 residues long. The CDR3 region is CAIQTGGNTEAFF. CDR3 sequence (DNA): TGTGCCATCCAGACAGGGGGGAACACTGAAGCTTTCTTT.

This clone was found once. This sequence joins TRBV30 and TRBJ1-5, with a possible D match to TRBD1 (5 bases). The V gene's germline CDR1 is GTSNPN and CDR2 SVGIG (reference sequence). The CDR3 totals 14 residues. V was shortened by 1 base and J by 4 bases, with 11 bases between the two germline ends. The chain's CDR3 is CAWSAGSQNQPQHF. CDR3 nucleotides: TGTGCCTGGAGTGCAGGGTCCCAGAATCAGCCCCAGCATTTT. Combining the CDR3 with reference TRBV30 and TRBJ1-5 gives the whole variable domain SQTIHQWPATLVQPVGSPLSLECTVEGTSNPNLYWYRQAAGRGLQLLFYSVGIGQISSEVPQNLSASRPQDRQFILSSKKLLLSDSGFYLCAWSAGSQNQPQHFGDGTRLSIL.

V and J are TRBV10-2 and TRBJ1-2; D is unresolved. CDR3 length: 14 residues. V lost 0 bases and J lost 8, with 13 bases in between. Germline values: CDR1 WSHSY, CDR2 SAAADI. CDR3 in amino acids: CASSESWTYQGYTF. CDR3 DNA sequence: TGCGCCAGCAGTGAGTCATGGACTTATCAGGGCTACACCTTC.

The V and J genes are TRBV4-2 and TRBJ1-1; D gene unclear. V dropped 0 bases and J dropped 7 bases, with 15 bases sitting between them. The length of the CDR3 is 15 residues. Germline values: CDR1 LGHNA, CDR2 YNFKEQ. The CDR3 spells CASSQEGSGNLEAFF. For the CDR3, the DNA is TGTGCCAGCAGCCAAGAAGGGTCGGGAAACCTTGAAGCTTTCTTT.

This clone was counted once. The rearrangement links TRBV12-3 or TRBV12-4 to TRBJ2-4; tentatively, D is TRBD2 (5 bases). The CDR3 covers 13 residues. The germline V and J ends were trimmed by 4 bases and 7 bases, with 11 bases remaining between them. CDR3 DNA sequence: TGTGCCAGCAGTTCCCGGGAAGCGAACATTCAGTACTTC. It encodes CASSSREANIQYF.

In this sample, this clone turned up a few times. J is TRBJ2-7 and V is TRBV6-5, with a weak D call TRBD1 (6 bases). This CDR3 is built from 14 residues. The germline CDR1 and CDR2 sequences are MNHEY and SVGAGI. With 6 bases removed from V and 2 bases from J, the gap between germline ends came to 14 bases. CDR3 protein: CASRKQGTTYEQYF. CDR3 DNA sequence: TGTGCCAGCAGGAAACAGGGTACAACCTACGAGCAGTACTTC.

This clone has a handful of counts. CDR3 bases: TGTGCCAGTAGTCCGCCCGGGACAGATTTTTCTCAGCCCCAGCATTTT. It translates to CASSPPGTDFSQPQHF. V usage is TRBV19 and J usage is TRBJ1-5; the match to TRBD1 covers 7 bases. V shed 5 bases, J shed 6 bases, and the junction held 13 bases outside the gene matches. The CDR3 loop spans 16 amino acids. In germline, CDR1 is LNHDA, CDR2 SQIVND (reference sequence).

The chain combines TRBV5-4 with TRBJ1-2; TRBD1 might be the D (5 bases). The CDR3 runs 12 residues. With 5 bases removed from V and 2 bases from J, the gap between germline ends came to 7 bases. Germline V gene sequence: CDR1 SGHNT, CDR2 YYREEE (reference sequence). For the CDR3, the DNA is TGTGCCAGCAGTCGGGGGAACTATGGCTACACCTTC. It yields the protein CASSRGNYGYTF.

This clone was found many times. This chain joins TRBV4-1 and TRBJ1-3, with 10 bases fitting TRBD1. V was pared by 4 bases and J by 8 bases, with 5 bases of the junction left unmatched. The length of the CDR3 is 14 residues. The germline V gene has CDR1 MGHRA and CDR2 YSYEKL. The CDR3, as DNA: TGCGCCAGCAGCCCTGACAGGGGGCAAGACACCATATATTTT. Residues: CASSPDRGQDTIYF.

The V and J genes are TRBV5-8 and TRBJ1-1; D remains ambiguous. The CDR3 extends over 14 amino acids. Germline CDR1 SGHTS, CDR2 YDEGEE. Trimming removed 4 bases at V and 6 bases at J, with 16 bases between. The CDR3 region is CASSQFSFGAEAFF. CDR3 DNA: TGTGCCAGCAGCCAATTTTCCTTCGGGGCTGAAGCTTTCTTT. The whole variable domain, remainder taken from reference TRBV5-8 and TRBJ1-1, is EAGVTQSPTHLIKTRGQQATLRCSPISGHTSVYWYQQALGLGLQFLLWYDEGEERNRGNFPPRFSGRQFPNYSSELNVNALELEDSALYLCASSQFSFGAEAFFGQGTRLTVV.

This clone was seen a single time. The chain employs TRBV27 and TRBJ1-3; no definite D call. This CDR3 has 16 residues. Trimming stripped 0 bases from V and 4 bases from J, with 13 bases between. CDR1 and CDR2 (germline): MNHEY, SMNVEV (reference sequence). CDR3 in amino acids: CASSLSAGPGGNTIYF. In DNA form, the CDR3 reads TGTGCCAGCAGTTTATCTGCTGGCCCCGGGGGAAACACCATATATTTT.

The V call is TRBV5-1, the J call TRBJ2-3, with 13 bases aligning to TRBD2. The CDR3 totals 14 residues. V dropped 4 bases and J dropped 6; count of bases not matched to a gene: 2. Germline V lookup: CDR1 SGHRS, CDR2 YFSETQ. The CDR3 loop is CASSMGLAGDTQYF. The CDR3 nucleotides are TGCGCCAGCAGCATGGGACTAGCGGGGGATACGCAGTATTTT.

This chain connects TRBV2 to TRBJ1-6; D uncertain. The CDR3 loop spans 15 amino acids. V lost 1 base and J lost 7, with 11 bases in between. CDR1 SNHLY and CDR2 FYNNEI come from the germline V gene. This CDR3 reads CASSEVDNVNSPLHF. The CDR3 coding sequence is TGTGCCAGCAGTGAAGTAGATAACGTCAATTCACCCCTCCACTTT.

The chain recombines TRBV5-8 with TRBJ2-3, with TRBD1 as a possible D gene (6 bases). Germline values: CDR1 SGHTS, CDR2 YDEGEE. V gave up 4 bases and J gave up 0 bases, with 18 bases separating them. CDR3 length: 17 amino acids. The CDR3 coding sequence is TGTGCCAGCAGCCCGGCGTGGACAGCCCTTAGCACAGATACGCAGTATTTT. Amino acid sequence: CASSPAWTALSTDTQYF. Combining the CDR3 with reference TRBV5-8 and TRBJ2-3 gives the whole variable domain EAGVTQSPTHLIKTRGQQATLRCSPISGHTSVYWYQQALGLGLQFLLWYDEGEERNRGNFPPRFSGRQFPNYSSELNVNALELEDSALYLCASSPAWTALSTDTQYFGPGTRLTVL.

As to this clone: At one of its ends the junction is not consistent with the germline gene, which may arise from a read error. The J gene is TRBJ1-2, the V gene TRBV2; TRBD1 matches at 11 bases. Looked up from germline, CDR1 is SNHLY and CDR2 is FYNNEI. The CDR3 has 13 amino acids. The CDR3 sequence is CASSEAGQGAIFF. CDR3 nucleotides: TGTGCCAGCAGTGAAGCTGGACAGGGGGCCATATTCTTC.

The CDR3 spells CASSAGQGAMNTEAFF. For the CDR3, the DNA is TGTGCCAGCAGCGCCGGACAGGGGGCGATGAACACTGAAGCTTTCTTT. The chain recombines TRBV9 with TRBJ1-1, with 11 bases aligning to TRBD1. CDR3 size: 16 residues. After removal of 3 bases from V and 0 bases from J, the junction contained 4 bases not matched to a gene. From germline, CDR1 is SGDLS and CDR2 YYNGEE.

Notes on this clone: Additional DNA sequences in this sample encode the identical CDR3. The chain carries TRBV2 and TRBJ1-1, with D unclear. With 2 bases removed from V and 1 base from J, the gap between germline ends came to 5 bases. The CDR3 is 13 residues long. CDR1 is SNHLY, CDR2 FYNNEI, per germline. CDR3 sequence: CASSENRNTEAFF. CDR3 DNA sequence: TGTGCCAGCAGTGAAAACAGGAACACTGAAGCTTTCTTT.

The rearrangement joins TRBV5-6 to TRBJ1-1, with D possibly being TRBD1 (6 bases). The length of the CDR3 is 13 residues. V shed 3 bases and J shed 1 base, with 7 bases lying between them. Germline values: CDR1 SGHDT, CDR2 YYEEEE. DNA of the CDR3: TGTGCCAGCAGCTGGGGGCAGAACACTGAAGCTTTCTTT. It is translated as CASSWGQNTEAFF.

The V gene is TRBV18, the J gene TRBJ2-2; TRBD1 agrees at 7 bases. This CDR3 contains 15 residues. V lost 6 bases and J lost 3; bases outside the gene matches: 7. Per the germline V gene, CDR1 is KGHSH and CDR2 is LQKENI. The CDR3 spells CASSPGTVHTGELFF. The CDR3 bases are TGTGCCAGCTCTCCAGGGACAGTTCACACCGGGGAGCTGTTTTTT.

This clone has just one count. The gene calls are TRBV12-5 and TRBJ2-1; 10 nucleotides align to TRBD2. CDR1 and CDR2 (germline): LGHNT, FRNRAP. With V trimmed by 5 bases and J by 0 bases, 10 bases remained unmatched. This CDR3 contains 18 residues. Here the CDR3 DNA reads TGTGCTAGTGGTCCCCTAGCGGGGGCTTTGAGCTCCTACAATGAGCAGTTCTTC. As protein: CASGPLAGALSSYNEQFF.

This rearrangement joins TRBV5-1 to TRBJ1-1; TRBD1 aligns across 7 bases. CDR3 length equals 14 residues. Germline V gene sequence: CDR1 SGHRS, CDR2 YFSETQ. J was trimmed by 1 base and V by 4 bases; bases with no gene match: 4. CDR3 amino acids: CASSLGQPNTEAFF. In DNA, the CDR3 is TGCGCCAGCAGCCTGGGACAGCCGAACACTGAAGCTTTCTTT.